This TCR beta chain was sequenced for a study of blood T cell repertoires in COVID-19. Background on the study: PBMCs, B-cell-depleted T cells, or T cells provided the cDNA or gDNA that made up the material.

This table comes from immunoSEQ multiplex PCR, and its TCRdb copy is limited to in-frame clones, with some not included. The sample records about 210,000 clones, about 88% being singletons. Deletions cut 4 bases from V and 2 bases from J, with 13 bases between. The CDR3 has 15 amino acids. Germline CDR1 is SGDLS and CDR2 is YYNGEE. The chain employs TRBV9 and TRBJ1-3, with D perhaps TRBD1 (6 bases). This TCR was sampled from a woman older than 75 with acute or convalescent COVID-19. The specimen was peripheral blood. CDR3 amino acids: CASSRGGLAGNTIYF. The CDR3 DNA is TGTGCCAGCAGCCGGGGGGGGCTGGCTGGAAACACCATATATTTT.